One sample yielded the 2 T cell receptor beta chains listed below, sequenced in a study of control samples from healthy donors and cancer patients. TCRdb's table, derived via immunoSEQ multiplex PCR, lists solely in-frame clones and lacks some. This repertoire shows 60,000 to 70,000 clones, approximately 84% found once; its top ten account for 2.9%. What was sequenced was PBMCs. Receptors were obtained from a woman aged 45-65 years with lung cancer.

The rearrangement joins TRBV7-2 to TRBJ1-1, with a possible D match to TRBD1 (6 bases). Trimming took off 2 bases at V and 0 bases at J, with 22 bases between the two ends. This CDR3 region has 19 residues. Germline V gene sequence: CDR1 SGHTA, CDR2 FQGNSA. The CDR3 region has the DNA TGTGCCAGCAGCTTAAACCCCGGGACACGGAATTCAATGAACACTGAAGCTTTCTTT. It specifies CASSLNPGTRNSMNTEAFF.

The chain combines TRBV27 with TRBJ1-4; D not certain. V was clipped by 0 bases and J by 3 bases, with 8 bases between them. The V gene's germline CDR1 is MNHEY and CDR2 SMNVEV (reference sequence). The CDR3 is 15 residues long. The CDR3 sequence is CASSLSTSANEKLFF. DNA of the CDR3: TGTGCCAGCAGTTTATCGACGTCAGCTAATGAAAAACTGTTTTTT. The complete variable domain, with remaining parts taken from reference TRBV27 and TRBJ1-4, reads EAQVTQNPRYLITVTGKKLTVTCSQNMNHEYMSWYRQDPGLGLRQIYYSMNVEVTDKGDVPEGYKVSRKEKRNFPLILESPSPNQTSLYFCASSLSTSANEKLFFGSGTQLSVL.